This T cell receptor beta chain was captured in a study of blood T cell repertoires in COVID-19. Looking at the study overall: Sample material is recorded as cDNA or gDNA derived from T cells, B-cell-depleted T cells, or PBMCs.

The CDR3 extends over 15 amino acids. Deletions cut 1 base from V and 2 bases from J, with 11 bases between. Per germline, CDR1 SGHTA and CDR2 FQGNSA. Measured with immunoSEQ multiplex PCR; TCRdb has only the in-frame clones, and not every one. The repertoire holds 150,000 or so clones, with around nine tenths as singletons. This TCR was sampled from a human donor in a cohort sampled during active COVID-19. Sequenced sample: peripheral blood. The genes are TRBV7-2 and TRBJ1-1; D ambiguous. This CDR3 reads CASSLEVRSNTEAFF. The CDR3 DNA reads as TGTGCCAGCAGCTTAGAGGTCCGGAGTAACACTGAAGCTTTCTTT.